The clone carrying this T cell receptor (beta chain) was seen only once. This entry is derived from a study of blood T cell repertoires in COVID-19. About the research overall: The study drew acute and convalescent COVID-19 samples from the United States, Italy and Spain. Sample material is recorded as cDNA or gDNA derived from T cells, B-cell-depleted T cells, or PBMCs.

Original handling: Amplification of reference gene primers provided the estimated nucleated cell counts. Assay used: immunoSEQ multiplex PCR; TCRdb lists only in-frame clones, some missing. V, J and clone size derive from that table, while D and trimming were established from the DNA sequence. The table lists some 200,000 clones, 90% to 95% of them singletons. Enrolled during active infection, Seattle patients were then followed longitudinally. There are 16 residues in the CDR3. Trimming stripped 6 bases from V and 0 bases from J, with 18 bases between. The germline V gene encodes CDR1 SGHRS and CDR2 YFSETQ.

This chain joins TRBV5-1 and TRBJ1-2; D is undetermined. Input material: peripheral blood. The origin of this receptor is a young man with COVID-19, enrolled during active disease. The CDR3 sequence: CASNLYPDAPNYGYTF. CDR3 bases: TGCGCCAGCAACCTATACCCTGATGCACCTAACTATGGCTACACCTTC.